This TCR beta chain was sequenced for a study of T-cell reconstitution after alpha-beta-depleted transplantation in children. The CDR3 totals 18 residues. The V segment lost 8 bases and the J segment 5 bases; nucleotides outside the gene matches: 12. Germline lookup yields CDR1 MNHNS and CDR2 SASEGT. Using unique molecular identifiers, the investigators prepared the TCRbeta library. TCRdb recomputed calls from the PCR reads with MiXCR, one row per CDR3 protein. This sample yields roughly 190,000 distinct CDR3 sequences, of which roughly 15% are seen a single time; roughly an eighth belongs to the top ten.

Source: PBMCs from the stem cell graft donor, taken from the stem cell graft. This TCR was recovered from a human donor who donated a stem cell graft to a child with acute lymphoblastic leukemia. V usage is TRBV6-1 and J usage is TRBJ2-2; 15 nucleotides agree with TRBD2. The CDR3 DNA reads TGTGCCAGCCTACGTAGGGGACTAGCGGGAGGTCAGACCGGGGAGCTGTTTTTT. Its protein product is CASLRRGLAGGQTGELFF.